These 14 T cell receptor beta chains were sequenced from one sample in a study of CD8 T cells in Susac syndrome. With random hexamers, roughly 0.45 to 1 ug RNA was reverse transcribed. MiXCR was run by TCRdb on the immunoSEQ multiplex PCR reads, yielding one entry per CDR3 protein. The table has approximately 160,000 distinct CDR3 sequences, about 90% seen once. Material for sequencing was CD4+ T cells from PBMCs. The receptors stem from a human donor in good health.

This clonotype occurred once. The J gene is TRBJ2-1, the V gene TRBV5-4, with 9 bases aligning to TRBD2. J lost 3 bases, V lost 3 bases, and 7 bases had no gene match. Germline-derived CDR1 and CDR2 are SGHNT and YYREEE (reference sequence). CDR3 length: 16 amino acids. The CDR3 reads CASSWTLAGDYNEQFF. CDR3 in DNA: TGTGCCAGCAGCTGGACCTTAGCGGGGGACTACAATGAGCAGTTCTTC. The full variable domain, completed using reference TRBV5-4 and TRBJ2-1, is ETGVTQSPTHLIKTRGQQVTLRCSSQSGHNTVSWYQQALGQGPQFIFQYYREEENGRGNFPPRFSGLQFPNYSSELNVNALELDDSALYLCASSWTLAGDYNEQFFGPGTRLTVL.

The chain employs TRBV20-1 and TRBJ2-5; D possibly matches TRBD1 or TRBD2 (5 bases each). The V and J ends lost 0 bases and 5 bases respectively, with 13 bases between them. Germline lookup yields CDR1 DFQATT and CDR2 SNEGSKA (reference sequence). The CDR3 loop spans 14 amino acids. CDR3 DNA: TGCAGTGCTAGAGATCCCCGGGGCGGGGAGACCCAGTACTTC. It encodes CSARDPRGGETQYF.

CDR3 sequence (DNA): TGTGCCAGCAGTCAGACAGGGAATCGGCAGCCCCAGCATTTT. This encodes CASSQTGNRQPQHF. This sequence joins TRBV7-6 and TRBJ1-5, with 7 bases identical to TRBD1. This CDR3 is built from 14 residues. Looked up from germline, CDR1 is SGHVS and CDR2 is FNYEAQ. With V trimmed by 6 bases and J by 7 bases, 9 bases remained unmatched.

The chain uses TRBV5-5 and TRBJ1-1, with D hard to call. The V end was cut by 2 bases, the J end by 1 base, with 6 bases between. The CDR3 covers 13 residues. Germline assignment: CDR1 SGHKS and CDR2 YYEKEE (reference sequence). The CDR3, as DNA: TGTGCCAGCAGCTTCTCCCCGAACACTGAAGCTTTCTTT. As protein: CASSFSPNTEAFF.

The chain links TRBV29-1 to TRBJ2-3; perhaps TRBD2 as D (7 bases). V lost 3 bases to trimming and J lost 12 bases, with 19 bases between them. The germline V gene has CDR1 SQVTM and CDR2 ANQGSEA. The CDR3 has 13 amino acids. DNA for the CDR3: TGCAGCGTTGACGGCCCGGGGGGCACAGATCAGTATTTT. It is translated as CSVDGPGGTDQYF.

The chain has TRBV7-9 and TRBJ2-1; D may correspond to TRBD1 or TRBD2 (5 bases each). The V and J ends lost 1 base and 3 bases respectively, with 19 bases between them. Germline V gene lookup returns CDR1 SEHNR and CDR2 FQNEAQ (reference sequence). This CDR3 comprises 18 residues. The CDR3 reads CASSLGVSGQQGYNEQFF. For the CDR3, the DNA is TGTGCCAGCAGCTTAGGCGTTTCGGGGCAGCAAGGCTACAATGAGCAGTTCTTC.

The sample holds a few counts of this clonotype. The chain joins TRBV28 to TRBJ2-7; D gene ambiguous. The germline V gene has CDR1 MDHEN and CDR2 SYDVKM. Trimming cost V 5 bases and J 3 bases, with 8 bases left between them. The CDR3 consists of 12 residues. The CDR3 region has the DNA TGTGCCAGCAGTCCCCTGCTCTACGAGCAGTACTTC. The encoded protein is CASSPLLYEQYF.

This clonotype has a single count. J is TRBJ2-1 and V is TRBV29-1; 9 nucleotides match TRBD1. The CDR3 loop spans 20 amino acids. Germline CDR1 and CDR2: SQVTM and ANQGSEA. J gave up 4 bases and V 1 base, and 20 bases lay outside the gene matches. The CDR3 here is CSVEGIWLDRGNLGYNEQFF. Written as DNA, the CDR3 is TGCAGCGTTGAAGGAATTTGGCTGGACAGGGGAAACCTGGGATACAATGAGCAGTTCTTC.

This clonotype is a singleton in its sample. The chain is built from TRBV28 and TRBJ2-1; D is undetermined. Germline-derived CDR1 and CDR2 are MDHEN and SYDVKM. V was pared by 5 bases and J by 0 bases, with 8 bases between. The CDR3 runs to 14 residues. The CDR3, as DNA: TGTGCCAGCAGTCCCCCACGCTCCTACAATGAGCAGTTCTTC. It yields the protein CASSPPRSYNEQFF.

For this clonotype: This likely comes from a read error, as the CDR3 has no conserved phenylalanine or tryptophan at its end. The CDR3 DNA reads TGTGCCTGGAGTATCCAGGAGCAGTACCTC. It yields the protein CAWSIQEQYL. The genes are TRBV30 and TRBJ2-7; D is ambiguous. Trimming shortened V by 2 bases and J by 7 bases, and 6 bases separated the two germline ends. CDR1 GTSNPN and CDR2 SVGIG come from the germline V gene (reference sequence). The CDR3 covers 10 residues.

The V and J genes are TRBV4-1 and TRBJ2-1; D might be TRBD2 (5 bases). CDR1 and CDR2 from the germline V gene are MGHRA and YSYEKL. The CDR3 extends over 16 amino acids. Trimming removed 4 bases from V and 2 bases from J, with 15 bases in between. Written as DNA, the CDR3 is TGCGCCAGCAGCCGACCGGTGGGGAGTACCTACAATGAGCAGTTCTTC. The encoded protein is CASSRPVGSTYNEQFF.

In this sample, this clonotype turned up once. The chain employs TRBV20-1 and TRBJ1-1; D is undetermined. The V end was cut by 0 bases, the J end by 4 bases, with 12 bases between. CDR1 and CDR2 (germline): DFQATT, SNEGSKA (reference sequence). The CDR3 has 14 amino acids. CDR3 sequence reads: CSARDPRILTEAFF. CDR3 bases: TGCAGTGCTAGAGATCCCAGGATACTCACTGAAGCTTTCTTT.

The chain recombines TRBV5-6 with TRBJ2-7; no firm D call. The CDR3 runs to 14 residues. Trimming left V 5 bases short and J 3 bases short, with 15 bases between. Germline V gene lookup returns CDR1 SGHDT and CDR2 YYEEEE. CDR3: CASSSSGWDYEQYF. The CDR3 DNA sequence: TGTGCCAGCAGTTCCTCCGGGTGGGACTACGAGCAGTACTTC.

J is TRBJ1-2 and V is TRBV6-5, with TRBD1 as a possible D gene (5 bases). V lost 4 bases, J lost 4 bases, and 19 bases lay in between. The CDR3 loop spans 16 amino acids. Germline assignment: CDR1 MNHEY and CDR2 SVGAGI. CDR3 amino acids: CASSLRDLGPSYGYTF. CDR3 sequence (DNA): TGTGCCAGCAGTTTACGGGATTTGGGGCCCTCCTATGGCTACACCTTC.